This T cell receptor beta chain was observed in a study of CD8+ T cells in alopecia areata. Study overall: Tofacitinib administration persisted for 6 to 18 months, succeeded by 6 months off drug.

Isolated RNA was reverse transcribed into cDNA used as the sequencing template. TCRdb's table, derived via immunoSEQ multiplex PCR, lists solely in-frame clones and lacks some. This table holds around 180,000 clones, roughly 60% found once. Treatment described: oral pan-JAK inhibitor, 5-10 mg twice daily. It was from alopecia areata patients that lesional scalp punch biopsies and peripheral blood were collected. The sequenced sample was CD4+ T cells sorted from blood, obtained at week 24, from a patient treated with tofacitinib. The sequence came from a human donor with alopecia areata.

CDR3 DNA sequence: TGTGCCAGCACCTTACCGGGACCCTTCAGGTGGACTGAAGCTTTCTTT. This translates into CASTLPGPFRWTEAFF. The gene calls are TRBV27 and TRBJ1-1, with D perhaps matching TRBD1 (5 bases). V dropped 7 bases and J dropped 5 bases, with 23 bases sitting between them. CDR1 and CDR2 from the germline V gene are MNHEY and SMNVEV (reference sequence). The CDR3 sequence is 16 residues long.